The 13 T cell receptor beta chains listed next were all sequenced from one sample in a study of regulatory dendritic cells for organ transplantation. The antigens for these receptors are not known. Sorted T cells were CFSE-labeled and cultured approximately five days with allogeneic regulatory or mature dendritic cells at 1:10. Clones were read by immunoSEQ multiplex PCR, and TCRdb kept only the in-frame ones, dropping some. The table includes more than 15,000 clones, more than 60% detected once. Sequenced sample: memory CD4+ T cells from blood cultured with regulatory dendritic cells. Subset of the sample: CD45RO+ memory T cells. These receptors all stem from a human donor in good health.

The V call is TRBV2, the J call TRBJ1-2; no clear D. The CDR3 runs to 14 residues. Germline V gene lookup returns CDR1 SNHLY and CDR2 FYNNEI. V lost 7 bases to trimming and J lost 0 bases, with 12 bases between them. CDR3 nucleotide sequence: TGTGCCAGCAATGTCGACGGAGCTAACTATGGCTACACCTTC. Protein product: CASNVDGANYGYTF.

This clone appeared once. The CDR3 DNA is TGCGCCAGCAGCTTGGGCAGCGCTGAAACTGAAGCTTTCTTT. Protein: CASSLGSAETEAFF. V usage is TRBV5-1 and J usage is TRBJ1-1; D unclear. The CDR3 contains 14 residues. Germline values: CDR1 SGHRS, CDR2 YFSETQ. The germline V and J ends were trimmed by 0 bases and 5 bases, with 11 bases remaining between them.

The chain recombines TRBV25-1 with TRBJ1-4; 10 bases line up with TRBD1. V dropped 0 bases and J dropped 10; count of bases not matched to a gene: 11. CDR1 MGHDK and CDR2 SYGVNS come from the germline V gene. CDR3 length equals 17 residues. The CDR3 bases are TGTGCCAGCAGTGAATATCAGGACGGGACAGGGGCCGTAAAACTGTTTTTT. Translating it yields CASSEYQDGTGAVKLFF.

The chain links TRBV11-1 to TRBJ2-5, with D uncertain. The germline gives CDR1 SGHAT, CDR2 FQDESV (reference sequence). With 4 bases removed from V and 2 bases from J, the gap between germline ends came to 5 bases. The CDR3 has 12 amino acids. The CDR3 nucleotides read TGTGCCAGCAGCTCAAATCAAGAGACCCAGTACTTC. It translates to CASSSNQETQYF.

The CDR3 here is CASSPMAVAGDTQYF. CDR3 bases: TGTGCCAGCAGCCCCATGGCGGTAGCGGGGGATACGCAGTATTTT. This chain uses TRBV7-3 with TRBJ2-3; 8 bases match TRBD2. Germline V gene lookup returns CDR1 SGHTA and CDR2 FQGTGA. J gave up 6 bases and V 5 bases, and 10 bases lay outside the gene matches. The CDR3 totals 15 residues.

V gene TRBV7-6 combines with J gene TRBJ2-5; D uncertain. Germline V gene data show CDR1 as SGHVS and CDR2 as FNYEAQ. The V gene lost 0 bases and the J gene lost 3 bases, with 2 bases spanning the gap. This CDR3 region has 12 residues. The CDR3 protein is CASSLAEETQYF. The DNA for the CDR3 is TGTGCCAGCAGCTTAGCCGAAGAGACCCAGTACTTC.

The chain couples TRBV4-2 to TRBJ2-7, with D hard to call. The CDR3 contains 14 residues. CDR1 is LGHNA and CDR2 is YNFKEQ in the germline V gene. The ends were cut back, 1 base at V and 7 bases at J, with 14 bases in the middle. CDR3 sequence reads: CASSQASFVSEQYF. Here the CDR3 DNA reads TGTGCCAGCAGCCAAGCCTCTTTTGTGAGTGAGCAGTACTTC.

The chain recombines TRBV23-1 with TRBJ2-7; D is ambiguous. TRBV23-1 carries the ORF label, with uncertain function. V was clipped by 3 bases and J by 0 bases, with 9 bases between them. The CDR3 has 14 amino acids. The CDR3 sequence: CASSHGRVSYEQYF. The CDR3 region has the DNA TGCGCCAGCAGTCACGGTAGAGTCTCCTACGAGCAGTACTTC.

V usage is TRBV5-1 and J usage is TRBJ2-5, with D perhaps matching TRBD2 (6 bases). The J call may be mistaken, given a closer DNA end match to TRBJ2-7. Per germline, CDR1 SGHRS and CDR2 YFSETQ. The CDR3 is 14 residues long. CDR3 nucleotide sequence: TGCGCCAGCAGCAGTAGGGACTCCTCCTACGAGCAGTACTTC. Translated, it gives CASSSRDSSYEQYF.

This clone has only a few counts. The V call is TRBV1, the J call TRBJ1-1. TRBV1 is listed as a pseudogene. The CDR3 has 11 amino acids. The CDR3 is CTSSQATEAFF. The DNA for the CDR3 is TGCACCAGCAGCCAAGCTACAGAAGCTTTCTTT.

V usage is TRBV4-3 and J usage is TRBJ2-1, with TRBD2 matching over 7 bases. The CDR3 has 15 residues. After removal of 1 base from V and 6 bases from J, the junction contained 6 bases not matched to a gene. CDR1 is LGHNA, CDR2 YSLEER, per germline. CDR3 sequence reads: CASSQVGEGLNEQFF. CDR3 sequence (DNA): TGCGCCAGCAGCCAAGTTGGGGAGGGACTCAATGAGCAGTTCTTC.

As concerns this clone: The junction departs from the called germline gene at one end, perhaps through a read error. This chain connects TRBV7-7 to TRBJ2-2; D may match TRBD1 or TRBD2 (5 bases each). CDR1 and CDR2 from the germline V gene are SSHAT and FNYEAQ (reference sequence). This CDR3 is 16 amino acids long. Here the CDR3 reads CASSSLGSSGPGELFF. CDR3 coding DNA: TGTGCTAGCAGCTCTTTGGGGAGTTCAGGGCCCGGGGAGCTGTTTTTT.

This clone came up once. The chain carries TRBV30 and TRBJ2-3, with 7 bases aligning to TRBD2. Germline CDR1 GTSNPN, CDR2 SVGIG (reference sequence). The CDR3 has 16 residues. V was pared by 0 bases and J by 1 base, with 7 bases of the junction left unmatched. The CDR3 sequence is CAWSVGGAQGTDTQYF. As DNA, the CDR3 is TGTGCCTGGAGTGTGGGAGGGGCGCAGGGCACAGATACGCAGTATTTT.